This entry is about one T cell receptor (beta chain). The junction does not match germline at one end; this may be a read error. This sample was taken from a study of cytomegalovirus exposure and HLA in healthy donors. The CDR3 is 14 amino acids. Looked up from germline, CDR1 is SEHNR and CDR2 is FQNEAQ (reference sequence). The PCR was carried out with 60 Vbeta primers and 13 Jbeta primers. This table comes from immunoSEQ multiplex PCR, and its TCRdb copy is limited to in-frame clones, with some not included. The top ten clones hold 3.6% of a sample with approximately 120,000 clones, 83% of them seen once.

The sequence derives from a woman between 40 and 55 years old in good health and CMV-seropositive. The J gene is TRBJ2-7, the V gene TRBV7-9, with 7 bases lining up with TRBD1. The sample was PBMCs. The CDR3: CSSSRTGRSYEQYF. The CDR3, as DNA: TGTTCCAGCAGCCGGACAGGCCGTTCCTACGAGCAGTACTTC.